One sample yielded the 13 T cell receptor beta chains listed below, sequenced in a study of blood T cell repertoires in COVID-19. Clones were read by immunoSEQ multiplex PCR, and TCRdb kept only the in-frame ones, dropping some. This table holds about 78,000 clones, roughly 88% found once. The specimen was peripheral blood. Every receptor here comes from a man between 65 and 85 years old with active or convalescent COVID-19.

The chain recombines TRBV29-1 with TRBJ2-5; 11 nucleotides line up with TRBD2. The germline V gene has CDR1 SQVTM and CDR2 ANQGSEA. This CDR3 spans 14 amino acids. V dropped 4 bases and J dropped 5; count of bases not matched to a gene: 6. The DNA for the CDR3 is TGCAGCGTTGCACTAGCGGGAGTACGGGAGACCCAGTACTTC. It encodes CSVALAGVRETQYF.

The chain is built from TRBV20-1 and TRBJ2-5; D unresolved. The CDR3 runs 11 residues. CDR1 and CDR2 (germline): DFQATT, SNEGSKA (reference sequence). Deletions cut 5 bases from V and 5 bases from J, with 9 bases between. As DNA, the CDR3 is TGCAGTGCTCTGAGAACGGAGACCCAGTACTTC. Amino acid sequence: CSALRTETQYF.

J is TRBJ1-5 and V is TRBV10-2; D possibly corresponds to TRBD1 (6 bases). Germline V gene sequence: CDR1 WSHSY, CDR2 SAAADI. V was cut by 3 bases and J by 6 bases, with 12 bases left in between. This CDR3 spans 14 amino acids. The CDR3 DNA sequence: TGCGCCAGCAGTGATACAGGGAGAACTCAGCCCCAGCATTTT. Translating it yields CASSDTGRTQPQHF.

J is TRBJ1-1 and V is TRBV18, with a weak D call TRBD1 (5 bases). Germline CDR1 reads KGHSH; CDR2 reads LQKENI. This CDR3 contains 14 residues. Deletions cut 4 bases from V and 3 bases from J, with 12 bases between. Here the CDR3 reads CASSLGGGDTEAFF. In nucleotides, the CDR3 is TGTGCCAGCTCACTCGGGGGAGGGGACACTGAAGCTTTCTTT. Combining the CDR3 with reference TRBV18 and TRBJ1-1 gives the whole variable domain NAGVMQNPRHLVRRRGQEARLRCSPMKGHSHVYWYRQLPEEGLKFMVYLQKENIIDESGMPKERFSAEFPKEGPSILRIQQVVRGDSAAYFCASSLGGGDTEAFFGQGTRLTVV.

This clone was seen a few times. This rearrangement joins TRBV27 to TRBJ1-6; D possibly corresponds to TRBD1 (5 bases). V lost 3 bases to trimming and J lost 9 bases, with 21 bases between them. The CDR3 sequence is 17 residues long. Germline CDR1 reads MNHEY; CDR2 reads SMNVEV (reference sequence). The CDR3 sequence is CASSFLQVGRVRSPLHF. Written as DNA, the CDR3 is TGTGCCAGCAGTTTTTTACAGGTCGGAAGGGTCCGTTCACCCCTCCACTTT.

The chain is built from TRBV5-6 and TRBJ2-2; no clear D. V lost 2 bases and J 6 bases, leaving 14 bases between the germline ends. The CDR3 has 15 residues. CDR1 is SGHDT and CDR2 is YYEEEE in the germline V gene. The CDR3 DNA reads as TGTGCCAGCAGCTTAAAAGACTCTCGTGCCGGGGAGCTGTTTTTT. The encoded protein is CASSLKDSRAGELFF.

This clone was recorded once. The chain links TRBV2 to TRBJ2-5; D unresolved. V dropped 11 bases and J dropped 2 bases, with 9 bases sitting between them. The germline V gene has CDR1 SNHLY and CDR2 FYNNEI. This CDR3 has 11 amino acids. The CDR3 region is CACGQQETQYF. The CDR3 coding sequence is TGTGCCTGTGGGCAGCAAGAGACCCAGTACTTC.

This chain links TRBV2 with TRBJ1-1, with TRBD1 matching over 7 bases. V was pared by 7 bases and J by 4 bases, with 9 bases of the junction left unmatched. The CDR3 is 14 residues long. CDR1 and CDR2 from the germline V gene are SNHLY and FYNNEI. Here the CDR3 DNA reads TGTGCCAGCACTAAGGGGGCTTTGTCCACTGAAGCTTTCTTT. It translates to CASTKGALSTEAFF.

This clone occurred once. The V call is TRBV3-1 (or the pseudogene TRBV3-2), the J call TRBJ1-4, with D possibly matching TRBD1 (6 bases). The CDR3 is 18 residues long. The V end was cut by 5 bases, the J end by 2 bases, with 21 bases between. Per the germline V gene, CDR1 is LGHDT and CDR2 is YNNKEL (reference sequence). The CDR3: CASSSATGGARTNEKLFF. CDR3 coding DNA: TGTGCCAGCAGCTCCGCAACGGGGGGGGCTAGGACTAATGAAAAACTGTTTTTT.

The gene calls are TRBV10-3 and TRBJ1-2; D might be TRBD1 (5 bases). This CDR3 has 13 amino acids. The V gene lost 3 bases and the J gene lost 7 bases, with 12 bases spanning the gap. CDR1 and CDR2 (germline): ENHRY, SYGVKD. As DNA, the CDR3 is TGTGCCATCAGTGAAGGGACGCGGGGTGGCTACACCTTC. Encoded protein: CAISEGTRGGYTF.

The rearrangement links TRBV19 to TRBJ1-5; no reliable D call. In germline, CDR1 is LNHDA, CDR2 SQIVND (reference sequence). CDR3 length: 15 amino acids. Trimming stripped 5 bases from V and 0 bases from J, with 11 bases between. CDR3 in DNA: TGTGCCAGTAGTGGAGGACGGAATAGCAATCAGCCCCAGCATTTT. It is translated as CASSGGRNSNQPQHF.

The chain combines TRBV29-1 with TRBJ1-1; D is uncertain. The germline V gene has CDR1 SQVTM and CDR2 ANQGSEA. The CDR3 extends over 11 amino acids. The ends were cut back, 4 bases at V and 6 bases at J, with 9 bases in the middle. CDR3 nucleotides: TGCAGCGTTGCGAGCGGGGCTGAAGCTTTCTTT. It encodes CSVASGAEAFF.

The rearrangement uses TRBV5-1 and TRBJ2-1; 14 bases fit TRBD2. The CDR3 consists of 19 residues. With V trimmed by 4 bases and J by 0 bases, 9 bases remained unmatched. Per germline, CDR1 SGHRS and CDR2 YFSETQ. The DNA for the CDR3 is TGCGCCAGCAGCCCCGGACTAGCGGGAGGTCTTAGCTCCTACAATGAGCAGTTCTTC. It translates to CASSPGLAGGLSSYNEQFF.